The 2 T cell receptor beta chains presented below share a single source sample, sequenced in a study of beta chain features in type 1 diabetes. Sequenced material consisted of expressed TCRB transcripts (all of the isolated RNA was reverse transcribed). Here immunoSEQ multiplex PCR was the method, and the copy in TCRdb shows in-frame clones only, minus some. The sample has about 140,000 clones; about 9.7% are singletons. Sequencing used central memory CD4+ T cells from blood. Receptor source: a woman aged 40-49 years in good health.

This clone showed up just a few times. The chain couples TRBV7-9 to TRBJ1-5; 8 positions agree with TRBD1. Germline-derived CDR1 and CDR2 are SEHNR and FQNEAQ (reference sequence). With 5 bases clipped from V and 4 bases from J, the junction kept 7 bases outside the gene matches. This CDR3 spans 15 amino acids. The CDR3 loop is CASSGGTGWNQPQHF. CDR3 nucleotides: TGTGCCAGCAGCGGCGGGACAGGCTGGAATCAGCCCCAGCATTTT.

This clone was found a few times. V and J are TRBV5-1 and TRBJ2-5; D is unclear. Trimming took off 4 bases at V and 0 bases at J, with 4 bases between the two ends. CDR3 length: 12 amino acids. From germline, CDR1 is SGHRS and CDR2 YFSETQ. The CDR3 DNA reads TGCGCCAGCAGCGTCTACCAAGAGACCCAGTACTTC. It encodes CASSVYQETQYF.